This T cell receptor beta chain appears in the sequencing data of a study of siplizumab effects on memory and regulatory T cells. Regarding the study as a whole: Naive versus memory phenotype went unassigned for roughly 75-96% of proliferating CD4+ or CD8+ clones. To unstimulated subsets, only a minor fraction of alloreactive clones could be mapped.

Only in-frame clones appear in the TCRdb table, and some are missing; sequencing was by immunoSEQ multiplex PCR. In the table there are some 53,000 clones, around 97% of which are singletons. V dropped 2 bases and J dropped 5 bases, with 12 bases sitting between them. This CDR3 spans 14 amino acids. Germline values: CDR1 PRHDT, CDR2 FYEKMQ (reference sequence). As to this clone: The antigen is not known.

The sequence derives from a human donor in good health. The sequenced sample consisted of naive CD4+ T cells sorted from blood. V is TRBV13 and J is TRBJ1-2, with D perhaps matching TRBD1 (6 bases). The CDR3 DNA sequence: TGTGCCAGCAGCTTAACAGGGAGGGGTTATGGCTACACCTTC. This gives the protein CASSLTGRGYGYTF.